These T cell receptor beta chains were read from a single sample in a study of T cells after yellow fever vaccination. TCRdb used MiXCR to reprocess the 5' RACE reads, holding one entry per CDR3 protein. The profile shows hundreds of thousands of distinct CDR3 sequences, 20% to 25% of them singletons. This specimen consisted of PBMCs, obtained approximately 20 days after the first yellow fever vaccination. These receptor sequences come from a man aged 18 to 29 who received the YFV17D yellow fever vaccine. The CDR3 runs from the conserved cysteine through the conserved F or W. The D gene is left open where the match is weak. Clone size is given for some rows only: seen once, a few or many times, or a class if the clone is expanded.

j_call d_call clone_size v_call cdr3_aa cdr3_nt
TRBJ2-3 NA few TRBV28 CASSLWGTQLRGIDTQYF TGTGCCAGCAGTTTATGGGGGACTCAATTAAGGGGGATAGATACGCAGTATTTT
TRBJ2-7 TRBD2 NA TRBV2 CASKPESGGYYEQYF TGTGCCAGCAAGCCGGAAAGCGGGGGGTACTACGAGCAGTACTTC
TRBJ2-5 TRBD1 NA TRBV4-1 CASSQPGQGVAETQYF TGCGCCAGCAGCCAACCGGGACAGGGGGTTGCAGAGACCCAGTACTTC
TRBJ2-1 NA NA TRBV7-9 CASSAYGTRNEQFF TGTGCCAGCAGCGCCTACGGGACCCGCAATGAGCAGTTCTTC
TRBJ2-1 NA few TRBV28 CASRGGGTYNEQFF TGTGCCAGCAGAGGGGGGGGCACCTACAATGAGCAGTTCTTC
TRBJ1-3 NA NA TRBV6-5 CASSYSFGGSSGNTIYF TGTGCCAGCAGTTACTCGTTTGGGGGGAGCTCTGGAAACACCATATATTTT
TRBJ1-5 NA NA TRBV30 CAWGGQPHQPQHF TGTGCCTGGGGGGGACAACCGCATCAGCCCCAGCATTTT
TRBJ1-4 NA NA TRBV7-9 CASSLGTLWTNEKLFF TGTGCCAGCAGCTTGGGCACCCTGTGGACTAATGAAAAACTGTTTTTT
TRBJ2-2 NA NA TRBV27 CASSLRSTPGELFF TGTGCCAGCAGTTTAAGGTCAACTCCCGGGGAGCTGTTTTTT
TRBJ2-7 TRBD2 NA TRBV19 CASRTASGGTYEQYF TGTGCCAGTAGAACGGCTAGCGGGGGAACCTACGAGCAGTACTTC
TRBJ2-7 NA NA TRBV4-1 CASSQGEVNEQYF TGCGCCAGCAGCCAGGGCGAGGTCAACGAGCAGTACTTC
TRBJ1-2 NA NA TRBV4-2 CASSQDFEEGRGYTF TGTGCCAGCAGCCAAGATTTCGAGGAGGGACGGGGCTACACCTTC
TRBJ2-3 NA few TRBV7-9 CASTPMTSTDTQYF TGTGCCAGCACCCCTATGACTAGCACAGATACGCAGTATTTT
TRBJ1-1 NA few TRBV5-1 CASSLQLGNTEAFF TGCGCCAGCAGCTTGCAACTGGGGAACACTGAAGCTTTCTTT
TRBJ2-7 NA NA TRBV5-5 CASSRRKSGTLSYEQYF TGTGCCAGCAGCCGGCGCAAGTCCGGGACACTATCCTACGAGCAGTACTTC
TRBJ2-3 TRBD2 many TRBV29-1 CSVEVWSGGQSTDTQYF TGCAGCGTTGAAGTCTGGAGCGGGGGCCAAAGCACAGATACGCAGTATTTT
TRBJ1-5 NA many TRBV15 CATSRNVRQAQHF TGTGCCACCAGCAGAAACGTAAGGCAGGCCCAGCATTTT
TRBJ2-3 NA many TRBV10-3 CAISEFTSQYF TGTGCCATCAGTGAGTTCACGTCGCAGTATTTT
TRBJ1-2 TRBD1 many TRBV12-3/TRBV12-4 CASSQDRFFRYTF TGTGCCAGCAGCCAGGACAGGTTTTTCCGCTACACCTTC
TRBJ2-7 NA NA TRBV14 CASSHGGRRGTGYSEQYF TGTGCCAGCAGCCACGGGGGGCGACGCGGGACGGGATACTCCGAGCAGTACTTC
TRBJ2-5 TRBD2 few TRBV4-1 CASSQPSVGGETQYF TGCGCCAGCAGCCAACCCAGCGTCGGGGGGGAGACCCAGTACTTC
TRBJ2-3 NA NA TRBV5-1 CASSFNSLGQVTDTQYF TGCGCCAGCAGCTTTAATAGTCTAGGACAAGTCACAGATACGCAGTATTTT
TRBJ2-3 NA NA TRBV10-3 CATQTSQGNTDTQYF TGTGCCACCCAGACCTCACAAGGAAACACAGATACGCAGTATTTT
TRBJ1-1 TRBD1 few TRBV3-1 CASSQTGGITEAFF TGTGCCAGCAGCCAAACAGGGGGCATCACTGAAGCTTTCTTT
TRBJ2-5 TRBD2 few TRBV2 CASSPTLAGAQETQYF TGTGCCAGCAGTCCAACCCTAGCGGGGGCACAAGAGACCCAGTACTTC
TRBJ1-6 NA few TRBV18 CASSPAGSGVSPLHF TGTGCCAGCTCACCAGCCGGTTCCGGGGTCTCACCCCTCCACTTT
TRBJ2-5 TRBD1 NA TRBV5-5 CASSLVGQGLGETQYF TGTGCCAGCAGCTTGGTAGGACAGGGGCTCGGGGAGACCCAGTACTTC
TRBJ1-2 NA NA TRBV5-1 CASSGVPEGRKGF TGCGCCAGCAGCGGCGTCCCGGAGGGGAGGAAGGGTTTC
TRBJ2-3 TRBD2 NA TRBV29-1 CSATRGGDTQYF TGCAGCGCAACCCGCGGGGGAGATACGCAGTATTTT
TRBJ2-1 TRBD1 few TRBV6-2/TRBV6-3 CASSYRTGAYNEQFF TGTGCCAGCAGTTATAGGACAGGAGCCTACAATGAGCAGTTCTTC
TRBJ2-3 NA few TRBV7-2 CASSLVGWDTQYF TGTGCCAGCAGCTTAGTTGGGTGGGATACGCAGTATTTT
TRBJ2-3 NA few TRBV7-9 CASSSARVDTQYF TGTGCCAGCAGCTCGGCGAGGGTAGATACGCAGTATTTT
TRBJ2-1 TRBD2 NA TRBV7-8 CASSSRAGGKHNEQFF TGTGCCAGCAGCTCTCGGGCGGGGGGGAAACACAATGAGCAGTTCTTC
TRBJ2-1 TRBD2 NA TRBV7-9 CASSRGGGSYNEQFF TGTGCCAGCAGCCGTGGGGGGGGGTCCTACAATGAGCAGTTCTTC
TRBJ1-2 TRBD1 NA TRBV20-1 CSARETGGVDYGYTF TGCAGTGCTAGAGAGACAGGGGGAGTTGACTATGGCTACACCTTC
TRBJ1-2 NA many TRBV5-5 CASSLGGFGYTF TGTGCCAGCAGCTTGGGAGGGTTTGGCTACACCTTC
TRBJ1-6 TRBD1 NA TRBV5-5 CASSLVTSFLRGPVYNSPLHF TGTGCCAGCAGCTTGGTGACCTCCTTTTTAAGGGGGCCAGTTTATAATTCACCCCTCCACTTT
TRBJ1-5 TRBD1 once TRBV7-9 CASSSTGSGNQPQHF TGTGCCAGCAGCTCGACAGGGTCGGGCAATCAGCCCCAGCATTTT
TRBJ2-3 NA NA TRBV7-3 CASSAGSSDTQYF TGTGCCAGCAGCGCGGGTAGCTCAGATACGCAGTATTTT
TRBJ1-2 NA few TRBV12-3/TRBV12-4 CASSVRSVNGYTF TGTGCCAGCAGTGTCAGGAGTGTGAATGGCTACACCTTC
TRBJ2-1 NA NA TRBV6-2/TRBV6-3 CASRGAFNEQFF TGTGCCAGCAGGGGGGCCTTCAATGAGCAGTTCTTC
TRBJ1-4 NA few TRBV28 CASTPITGTNEKLFF TGTGCCAGCACCCCCATAACGGGAACTAATGAAAAACTGTTTTTT
TRBJ2-3 TRBD2 NA TRBV9 CASSGSGGAENTQYF TGTGCCAGCAGCGGTAGCGGGGGGGCGGAAAATACGCAGTATTTT
TRBJ1-1 NA NA TRBV7-2 CASSLVEGTEAFF TGTGCCAGCAGCTTAGTGGAAGGCACTGAAGCTTTCTTT
TRBJ1-1 NA NA TRBV20-1 CSARSGANTEAFF TGCAGTGCTAGGTCAGGGGCGAACACTGAAGCTTTCTTT
TRBJ1-1 NA few TRBV7-3 CASRGIRNRAGEAFF TGTGCCAGCAGGGGGATCAGGAACCGGGCCGGTGAAGCTTTCTTT
TRBJ2-5 NA NA TRBV4-2 CASSQVGGRQETQYF TGTGCCAGCAGCCAAGTTGGTGGGCGCCAAGAGACCCAGTACTTC
TRBJ1-3 NA NA TRBV7-6 CASSLAQGGNTIYF TGTGCCAGCAGCTTAGCCCAGGGTGGAAACACCATATATTTT
TRBJ2-1 TRBD2 few TRBV6-5 CASSPSSGGALNEQFF TGTGCCAGCAGTCCCTCTAGCGGGGGGGCCCTGAATGAGCAGTTCTTC
TRBJ2-3 TRBD1 medium-sized TRBV5-1 CASSLMDRGTDTQYF TGCGCCAGCAGCTTGATGGACAGGGGAACAGATACGCAGTATTTT
TRBJ2-1 TRBD1 NA TRBV6-2/TRBV6-3 CASSFGQAKVF TGTGCCAGCAGTTTTGGACAGGCAAAGGTCTTC
TRBJ1-2 NA NA TRBV4-1 CASSQDMVRDGYTF TGCGCCAGCAGCCAAGATATGGTGAGGGATGGCTACACCTTC
TRBJ2-1 NA few TRBV27 CASNVNYGNEQFF TGTGCCAGCAACGTAAACTACGGTAATGAGCAGTTCTTC
TRBJ2-1 NA NA TRBV5-4 CASSYRTTYNEQFF TGTGCCAGCAGCTATAGGACGACCTACAATGAGCAGTTCTTC
TRBJ2-5 NA NA TRBV28 CASSLGRGAFETQYF TGTGCCAGCAGCCTTGGGCGGGGCGCCTTCGAGACCCAGTACTTC
TRBJ2-1 NA NA TRBV29-1 CSARGLPAGNEQFF TGCAGCGCGAGAGGCCTACCGGCTGGGAATGAGCAGTTCTTC
TRBJ2-3 NA few TRBV7-9 CASSPPNPDTQYF TGTGCCAGCAGCCCCCCCAATCCCGATACGCAGTATTTT
TRBJ1-2 NA few TRBV4-2 CASSQEGGPNVYGYTF TGTGCCAGCAGCCAAGAAGGAGGGCCGAACGTATATGGCTACACCTTC
TRBJ2-3 TRBD1 NA TRBV6-1 CASSEARQGAGTDTQYF TGTGCCAGCAGTGAAGCTCGACAGGGGGCCGGCACAGATACGCAGTATTTT